This T cell receptor (beta chain) was identified during a study of blood T cells in healthy people across ages. Study-level points and caveats: Per million T cells, the diversity of TCR beta decreased roughly linearly as age advanced. Naive T cell percentage showed a strong correlation with the diversity of TCR beta. There were more naive CD4+ cells and higher diversity in long-lived donors than in aged donors.

Primed by a sample-barcoded 5' primer and a J-beta primer mix, a second PCR proceeded for about 6 to 11 cycles. Through a template-switch adaptor with 12 random nucleotides, each cDNA molecule received a tag. MiXCR, run by TCRdb on the 5' RACE reads, gives a single entry per CDR3 protein. This table holds approximately 690,000 distinct CDR3 sequences, approximately 40% found once. This clonotype turned up a few times. The antigen remains unidentified. V was clipped by 2 bases and J by 12 bases, with 14 bases between them. The CDR3 length is 13 residues. From germline, CDR1 is WSHSY and CDR2 SAAADI. The chain joins TRBV10-2 to TRBJ2-1; D is possibly TRBD2 (5 bases). This TCR came from an older man in good health. Sequenced input: blood. DNA for the CDR3: TGCGCCAGCAGTGAGGGTCTTCGGGGATGGCAGTTCTTC. Its translation is CASSEGLRGWQFF.